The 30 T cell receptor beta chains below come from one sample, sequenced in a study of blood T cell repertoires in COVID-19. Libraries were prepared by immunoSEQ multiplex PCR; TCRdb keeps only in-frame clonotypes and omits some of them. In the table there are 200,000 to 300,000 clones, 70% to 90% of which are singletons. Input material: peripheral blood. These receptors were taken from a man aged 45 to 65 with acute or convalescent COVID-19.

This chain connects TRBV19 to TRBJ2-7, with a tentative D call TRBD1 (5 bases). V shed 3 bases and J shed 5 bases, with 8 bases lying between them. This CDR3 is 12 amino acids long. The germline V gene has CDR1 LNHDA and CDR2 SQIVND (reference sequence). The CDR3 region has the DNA TGTGCCAGTAGTATTAAAGGGGACGAGCAGTACTTC. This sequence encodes CASSIKGDEQYF.

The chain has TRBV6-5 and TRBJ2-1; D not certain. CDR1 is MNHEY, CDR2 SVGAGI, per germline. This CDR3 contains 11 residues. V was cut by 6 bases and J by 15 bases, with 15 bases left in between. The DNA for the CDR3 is TGTGCCAGCAGCCGTACTAATGAGTGGTTCTTC. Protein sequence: CASSRTNEWFF.

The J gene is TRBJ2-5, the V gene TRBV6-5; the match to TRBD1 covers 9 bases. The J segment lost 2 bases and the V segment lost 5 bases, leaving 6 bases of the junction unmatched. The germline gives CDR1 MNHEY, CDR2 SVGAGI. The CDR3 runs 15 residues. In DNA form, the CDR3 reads TGTGCCAGCAGTCCCGGGACAGGGCCTCAAGAGACCCAGTACTTC. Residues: CASSPGTGPQETQYF.

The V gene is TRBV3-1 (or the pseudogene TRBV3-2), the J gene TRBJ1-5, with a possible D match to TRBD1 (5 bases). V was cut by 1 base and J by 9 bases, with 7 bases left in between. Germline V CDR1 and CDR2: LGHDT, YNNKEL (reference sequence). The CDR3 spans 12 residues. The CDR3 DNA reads TGTGCCAGCAGCCAAGGGGGCCGGCCCCAGCATTTT. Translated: CASSQGGRPQHF.

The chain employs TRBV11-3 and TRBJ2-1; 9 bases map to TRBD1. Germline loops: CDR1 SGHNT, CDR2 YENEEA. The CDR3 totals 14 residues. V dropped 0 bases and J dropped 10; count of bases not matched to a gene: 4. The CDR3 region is CASSLDGTGYEQFF. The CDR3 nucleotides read TGTGCCAGCAGCTTAGATGGGACAGGGTACGAGCAGTTCTTC.

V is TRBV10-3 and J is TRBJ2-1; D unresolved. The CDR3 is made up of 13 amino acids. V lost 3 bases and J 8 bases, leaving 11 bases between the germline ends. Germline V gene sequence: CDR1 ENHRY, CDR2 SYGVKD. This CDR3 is CAISDGLEDEQFF. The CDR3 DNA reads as TGTGCCATCAGTGACGGCCTAGAAGATGAGCAGTTCTTC.

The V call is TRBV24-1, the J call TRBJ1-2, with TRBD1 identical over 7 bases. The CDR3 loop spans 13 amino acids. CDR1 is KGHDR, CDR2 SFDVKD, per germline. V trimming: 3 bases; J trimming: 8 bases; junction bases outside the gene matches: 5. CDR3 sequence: CATSDRQGGGYTF. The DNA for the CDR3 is TGTGCCACCAGTGATAGACAGGGTGGAGGCTACACCTTC.

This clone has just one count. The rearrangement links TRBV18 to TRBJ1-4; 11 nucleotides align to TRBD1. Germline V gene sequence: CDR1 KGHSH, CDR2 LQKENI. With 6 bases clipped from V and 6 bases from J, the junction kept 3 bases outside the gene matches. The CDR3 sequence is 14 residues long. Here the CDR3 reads CASSLGQGDEKLFF. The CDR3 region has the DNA TGTGCCAGCTCGCTGGGACAGGGGGATGAAAAACTGTTTTTT.

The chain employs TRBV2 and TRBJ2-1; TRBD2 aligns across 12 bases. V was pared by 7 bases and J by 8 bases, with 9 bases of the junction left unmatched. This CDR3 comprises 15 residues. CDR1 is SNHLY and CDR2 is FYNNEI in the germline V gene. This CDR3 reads CASKGTSSGGDEQFF. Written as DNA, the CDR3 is TGTGCCAGCAAGGGAACTTCTAGCGGGGGGGATGAGCAGTTCTTC.

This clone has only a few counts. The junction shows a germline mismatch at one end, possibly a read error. In DNA form, the CDR3 reads TGTGCCAGCAGAGAAGACGGGTTCTACGAGCAGTACTTC. Translating it yields CASREDGFYEQYF. This chain joins TRBV2 and TRBJ2-7, with unresolved D. The germline CDR1 and CDR2 sequences are SNHLY and FYNNEI. The CDR3 consists of 13 residues.

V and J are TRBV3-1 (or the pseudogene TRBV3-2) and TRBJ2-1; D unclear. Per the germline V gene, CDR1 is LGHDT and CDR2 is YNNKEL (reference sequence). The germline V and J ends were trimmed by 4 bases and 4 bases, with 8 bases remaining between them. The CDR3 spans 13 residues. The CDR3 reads CASSPSSYNEQFF. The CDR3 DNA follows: TGTGCCAGCAGCCCCTCTAGTTACAATGAGCAGTTCTTC.

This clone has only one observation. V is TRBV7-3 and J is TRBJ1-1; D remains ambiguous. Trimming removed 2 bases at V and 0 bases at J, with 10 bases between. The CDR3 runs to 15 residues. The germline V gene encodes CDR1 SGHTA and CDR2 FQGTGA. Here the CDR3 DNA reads TGTGCCAGCAGCTTAGGGGAGGGAATGAACACTGAAGCTTTCTTT. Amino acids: CASSLGEGMNTEAFF.

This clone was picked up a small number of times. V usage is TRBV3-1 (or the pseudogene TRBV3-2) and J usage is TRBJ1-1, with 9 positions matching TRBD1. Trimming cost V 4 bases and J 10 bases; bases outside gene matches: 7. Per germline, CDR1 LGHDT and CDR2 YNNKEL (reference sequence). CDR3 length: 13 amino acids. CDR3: CASSLGTGKRAFF. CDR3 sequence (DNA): TGTGCCAGCAGCCTGGGGACAGGGAAGAGAGCTTTCTTT.

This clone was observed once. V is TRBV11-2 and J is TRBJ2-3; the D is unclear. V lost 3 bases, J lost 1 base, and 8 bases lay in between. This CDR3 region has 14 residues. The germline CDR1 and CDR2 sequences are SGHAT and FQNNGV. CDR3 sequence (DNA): TGTGCCAGCAGCTTTGTCGGAGGCACAGATACGCAGTATTTT. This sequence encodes CASSFVGGTDTQYF.

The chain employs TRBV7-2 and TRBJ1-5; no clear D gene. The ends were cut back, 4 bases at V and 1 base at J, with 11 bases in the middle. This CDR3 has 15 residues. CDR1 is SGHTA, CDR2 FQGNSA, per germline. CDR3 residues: CASSSRASSNQPQHF. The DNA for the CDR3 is TGTGCCAGCAGCTCGCGGGCCTCGAGCAATCAGCCCCAGCATTTT.

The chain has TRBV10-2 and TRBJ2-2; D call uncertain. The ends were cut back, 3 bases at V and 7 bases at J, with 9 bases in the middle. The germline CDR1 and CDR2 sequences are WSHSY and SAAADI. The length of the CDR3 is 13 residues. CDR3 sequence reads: CASSENPGGELFF. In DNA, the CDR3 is TGCGCCAGCAGTGAAAACCCCGGCGGGGAGCTGTTTTTT.

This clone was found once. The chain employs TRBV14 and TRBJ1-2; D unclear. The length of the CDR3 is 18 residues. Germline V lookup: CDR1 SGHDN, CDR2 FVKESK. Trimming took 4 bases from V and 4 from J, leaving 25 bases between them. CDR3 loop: CASSLRFDSNSGGYGYTF. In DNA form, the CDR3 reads TGTGCCAGCAGCCTTCGATTCGATTCCAATTCTGGAGGCTATGGCTACACCTTC. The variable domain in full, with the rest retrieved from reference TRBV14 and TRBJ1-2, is EAGVTQFPSHSVIEKGQTVTLRCDPISGHDNLYWYRRVMGKEIKFLLHFVKESKQDESGMPNNRFLAERTGGTYSTLKVQPAELEDSGVYFCASSLRFDSNSGGYGYTFGSGTRLTVV.

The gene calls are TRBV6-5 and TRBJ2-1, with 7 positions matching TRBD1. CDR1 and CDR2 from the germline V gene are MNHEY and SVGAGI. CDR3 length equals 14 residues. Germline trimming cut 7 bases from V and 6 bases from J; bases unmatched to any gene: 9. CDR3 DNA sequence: TGTGCCAGCAAGGTCGAGGGGGCGTTCAATGAGCAGTTCTTC. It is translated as CASKVEGAFNEQFF.

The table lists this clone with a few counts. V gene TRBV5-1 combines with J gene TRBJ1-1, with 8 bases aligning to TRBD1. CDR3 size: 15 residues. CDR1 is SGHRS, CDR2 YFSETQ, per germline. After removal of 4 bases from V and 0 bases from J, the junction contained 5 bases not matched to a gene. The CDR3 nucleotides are TGCGCCAGCAGCGCACGACAGGGGATGAACACTGAAGCTTTCTTT. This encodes CASSARQGMNTEAFF. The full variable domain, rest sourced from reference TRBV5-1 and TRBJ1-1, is KAGVTQTPRYLIKTRGQQVTLSCSPISGHRSVSWYQQTPGQGLQFLFEYFSETQRNKGNFPGRFSGRQFSNSRSEMNVSTLELGDSALYLCASSARQGMNTEAFFGQGTRLTVV.

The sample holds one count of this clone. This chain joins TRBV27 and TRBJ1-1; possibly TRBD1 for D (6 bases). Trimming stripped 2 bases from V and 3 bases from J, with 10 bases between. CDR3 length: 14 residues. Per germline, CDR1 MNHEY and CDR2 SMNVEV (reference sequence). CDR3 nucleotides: TGTGCCAGCAGTTTACAACCAGGGGACACTGAAGCTTTCTTT. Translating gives CASSLQPGDTEAFF.

The CDR3: CASSLSAGIYEQYF. The CDR3 DNA is TGTGCCAGCAGTTTATCGGCGGGGATCTACGAGCAGTACTTC. The V and J genes are TRBV27 and TRBJ2-7; TRBD2 might be the D (6 bases). The CDR3 covers 14 residues. The germline V and J ends were trimmed by 0 bases and 3 bases, with 9 bases remaining between them. CDR1 and CDR2 (germline): MNHEY, SMNVEV (reference sequence).

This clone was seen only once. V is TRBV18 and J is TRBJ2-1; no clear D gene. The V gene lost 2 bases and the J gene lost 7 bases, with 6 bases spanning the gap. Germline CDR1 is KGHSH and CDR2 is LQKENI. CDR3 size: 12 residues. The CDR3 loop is CASSPYGNEQFF. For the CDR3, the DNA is TGTGCCAGCTCACCATACGGGAATGAGCAGTTCTTC. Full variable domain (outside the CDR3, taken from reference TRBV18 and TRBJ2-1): NAGVMQNPRHLVRRRGQEARLRCSPMKGHSHVYWYRQLPEEGLKFMVYLQKENIIDESGMPKERFSAEFPKEGPSILRIQQVVRGDSAAYFCASSPYGNEQFFGPGTRLTVL.

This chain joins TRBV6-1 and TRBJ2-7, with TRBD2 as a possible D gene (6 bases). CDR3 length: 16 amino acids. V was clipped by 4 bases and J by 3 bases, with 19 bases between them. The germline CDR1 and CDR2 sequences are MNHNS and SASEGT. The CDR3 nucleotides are TGTGCCAGCAGTGGGGATGCGGGGCAGCCACACTACGAGCAGTACTTC. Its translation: CASSGDAGQPHYEQYF.

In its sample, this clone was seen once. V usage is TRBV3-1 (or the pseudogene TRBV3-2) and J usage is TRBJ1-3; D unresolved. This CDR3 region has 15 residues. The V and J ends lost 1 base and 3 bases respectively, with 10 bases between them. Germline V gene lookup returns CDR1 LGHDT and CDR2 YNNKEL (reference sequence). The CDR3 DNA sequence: TGTGCCAGCAGCCAAGGGAGGGCAGGTGGAAACACCATATATTTT. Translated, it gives CASSQGRAGGNTIYF.

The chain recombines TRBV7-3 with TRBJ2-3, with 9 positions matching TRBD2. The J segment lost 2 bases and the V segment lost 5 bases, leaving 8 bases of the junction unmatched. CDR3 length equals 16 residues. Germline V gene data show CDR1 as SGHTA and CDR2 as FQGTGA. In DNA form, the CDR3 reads TGTGCCAGCAGCCCTAAGACTAGCGGAAACACAGATACGCAGTATTTT. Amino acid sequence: CASSPKTSGNTDTQYF.

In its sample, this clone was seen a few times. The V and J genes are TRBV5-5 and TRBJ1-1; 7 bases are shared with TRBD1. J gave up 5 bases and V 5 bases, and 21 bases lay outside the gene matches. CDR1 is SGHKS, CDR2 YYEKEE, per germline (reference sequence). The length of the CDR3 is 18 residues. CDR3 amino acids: CASSHGGATGPLWTEAFF. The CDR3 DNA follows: TGTGCCAGCAGTCACGGCGGCGCGACAGGGCCCCTCTGGACTGAAGCTTTCTTT.

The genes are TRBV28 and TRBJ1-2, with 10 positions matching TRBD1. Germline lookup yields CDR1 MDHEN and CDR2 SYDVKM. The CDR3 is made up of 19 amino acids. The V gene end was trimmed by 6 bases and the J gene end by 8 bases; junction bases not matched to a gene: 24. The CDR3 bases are TGTGCCAGCAGACAACATACCGGGACAGGGGCTCGACGTCGTGGGGGCTACACCTTC. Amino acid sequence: CASRQHTGTGARRRGGYTF.

This CDR3 is CASSGTQGRYNEKLFF. In DNA form, the CDR3 reads TGTGCCAGCAGTGGAACACAGGGGAGGTACAATGAAAAACTGTTTTTT. The chain combines TRBV2 with TRBJ1-4, with TRBD1 identical over 7 bases. CDR3 size: 16 residues. Losses at the gene ends were 4 bases for V and 5 bases for J; bases not matched to a gene: 10. Germline V gives CDR1 SNHLY, CDR2 FYNNEI.

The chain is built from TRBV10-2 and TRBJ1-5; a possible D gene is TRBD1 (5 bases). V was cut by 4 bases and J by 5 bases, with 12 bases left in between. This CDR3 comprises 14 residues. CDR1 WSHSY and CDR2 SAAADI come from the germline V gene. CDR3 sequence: CASSVNRGDQPQHF. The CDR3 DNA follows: TGCGCCAGCAGTGTTAATCGGGGGGATCAGCCCCAGCATTTT.

CDR3 in amino acids: CASSARTGATNEKLFF. CDR3 nucleotides: TGTGCCAGCAGTGCCAGAACAGGTGCAACTAATGAAAAACTGTTTTTT. The chain combines TRBV6-1 with TRBJ1-4; D perhaps matches TRBD1 (5 bases). Trimming pared 4 bases from V and 0 bases from J, leaving 12 bases between. The length of the CDR3 is 16 residues. Per germline, CDR1 MNHNS and CDR2 SASEGT.